These 27 T cell receptor beta chains were all obtained from the same sample, sequenced in a study of cytomegalovirus exposure and HLA in healthy donors. TCRdb's copy holds only in-frame clones and misses some; the assay was immunoSEQ multiplex PCR. This table holds 70,000 or so clones, over 80% found once. The sequenced sample consisted of PBMCs. Receptors originate from a man between 18 and 35 years old in good health and CMV-seronegative.

The rearrangement joins TRBV20-1 to TRBJ2-5, with D unclear. The CDR3 length is 11 residues. Germline assignment: CDR1 DFQATT and CDR2 SNEGSKA (reference sequence). V gave up 3 bases and J gave up 9 bases, with 11 bases separating them. CDR3 protein: CSASRGAAQYF. The CDR3 coding sequence is TGCAGTGCTAGCCGAGGAGCAGCCCAGTACTTC.

J is TRBJ2-6 and V is TRBV5-8, with TRBD2 matching over 7 bases. The ends lost 4 bases at V and 0 bases at J; junction bases unmatched: 4. Germline values: CDR1 SGHTS, CDR2 YDEGEE. The CDR3 length is 16 residues. The CDR3 nucleotides are TGTGCCAGCAGCCACGGGGACTACTCTGGGGCCAACGTCCTGACTTTC. Residues: CASSHGDYSGANVLTF.

The rearrangement joins TRBV28 to TRBJ2-5, with D perhaps matching TRBD1 (5 bases). This CDR3 spans 15 amino acids. CDR1 MDHEN and CDR2 SYDVKM come from the germline V gene. Trimming shortened V by 6 bases and J by 1 base, and 15 bases separated the two germline ends. The CDR3 DNA reads as TGTGCCAGCAGGCCTCAAGGGGCCCGCCAAGAGACCCAGTACTTC. Its protein is CASRPQGARQETQYF.

The CDR3 region is CASSGSVNEQFF. The CDR3 nucleotides are TGCGCCAGCAGTGGTAGCGTGAATGAGCAGTTCTTC. The chain combines TRBV10-2 with TRBJ2-1, with D perhaps TRBD2 (5 bases). CDR1 WSHSY and CDR2 SAAADI come from the germline V gene. The CDR3 loop spans 12 amino acids. Trimming stripped 4 bases from V and 7 bases from J, with 8 bases between.

V is TRBV10-3 and J is TRBJ2-5; tentative D call: TRBD1 (6 bases). The CDR3 covers 13 residues. V was clipped by 6 bases and J by 4 bases, with 12 bases between them. Germline CDR1 is ENHRY and CDR2 is SYGVKD. The CDR3 DNA reads as TGTGCCATCAGCAAACAGGGATCAGAGACCCAGTACTTC. As protein: CAISKQGSETQYF.

V is TRBV10-3 and J is TRBJ2-5, with TRBD1 matching over 8 bases. Germline assignment: CDR1 ENHRY and CDR2 SYGVKD. J gave up 4 bases and V 4 bases, and 11 bases lay outside the gene matches. This CDR3 contains 16 residues. CDR3 loop: CAISAGTGGVRETQYF. For the CDR3, the DNA is TGTGCCATCAGTGCCGGGACAGGAGGGGTCCGAGAGACCCAGTACTTC.

The chain links TRBV19 to TRBJ2-1; D possibly corresponds to TRBD2 (5 bases). Germline V gene data show CDR1 as LNHDA and CDR2 as SQIVND (reference sequence). CDR3 length: 14 amino acids. V was shortened by 0 bases and J by 7 bases, with 10 bases between the two germline ends. Here the CDR3 reads CASSIESRGNEQFF. As DNA, the CDR3 is TGTGCCAGTAGTATAGAGTCTCGGGGTAATGAGCAGTTCTTC.

This clone was counted only a few times. The rearrangement joins TRBV28 to TRBJ2-7; TRBD1 agrees at 9 bases. V lost 10 bases, J lost 4 bases, and 20 bases stayed unmatched. This CDR3 is built from 17 residues. Germline assignment: CDR1 MDHEN and CDR2 SYDVKM. DNA of the CDR3: TGTGCCATCGGATTGACAGGGGGTCCGATTAGGAGGTACGAGCAGTACTTC. It encodes CAIGLTGGPIRRYEQYF. The whole variable domain, filled in from reference TRBV28 and TRBJ2-7, reads DVKVTQSSRYLVKRTGEKVFLECVQDMDHENMFWYRQDPGLGLRLIYFSYDVKMKEKGDIPEGYSVSREKKERFSLILESASTNQTSMYLCAIGLTGGPIRRYEQYFGPGTRLTVT.

The rearrangement joins TRBV28 to TRBJ2-1; 7 nucleotides align to TRBD2. Unmatched junction bases numbered 8, after V lost 3 bases and J lost 3 bases. Germline V gene lookup returns CDR1 MDHEN and CDR2 SYDVKM. The CDR3 has 16 amino acids. The CDR3 nucleotides are TGTGCCAGCAGTTTTTACTGGCGGGAGTACTACAATGAGCAGTTCTTC. This codes for CASSFYWREYYNEQFF.

J is TRBJ1-5 and V is TRBV30; 8 bases are shared with TRBD1. The CDR3 is 13 amino acids. Per germline, CDR1 GTSNPN and CDR2 SVGIG (reference sequence). V lost 1 base, J lost 11 bases, and 7 bases stayed unmatched. The CDR3 region has the DNA TGTGCCTGGAGTGGGGCAGGGGGCGAGGCCCAGCATTTT. Protein: CAWSGAGGEAQHF.

The rearrangement uses TRBV11-3 and TRBJ2-2; the D is unclear. The CDR3 has 14 residues. Trimming cost V 3 bases and J 4 bases, with 9 bases left between them. CDR1 and CDR2 (germline): SGHNT, YENEEA. CDR3 sequence reads: CASSLGFSTGELFF. In DNA form, the CDR3 reads TGTGCCAGCAGCTTGGGCTTTTCCACCGGGGAGCTGTTTTTT.

The CDR3 protein is CASSREREVTYEQYF. DNA for the CDR3: TGCGCCAGCAGCCGCGAGCGGGAGGTAACCTACGAGCAGTACTTC. The chain couples TRBV23-1 to TRBJ2-7; 9 nucleotides line up with TRBD2. TRBV23-1 carries the ORF label, with uncertain function. The CDR3 is made up of 15 amino acids. The junction had 8 bases not matched to a gene; V was cut back by 6 bases and J by 2 bases.

The gene calls are TRBV6-6 and TRBJ1-2; unclear D gene. Germline loops: CDR1 MNHNY, CDR2 SVGAGI (reference sequence). V was cut by 2 bases and J by 6 bases, with 10 bases left in between. The CDR3 loop spans 13 amino acids. CDR3 coding DNA: TGTGCCAGCAGTTACGAGGGTCGGAATGGCTACACCTTC. Amino acid sequence: CASSYEGRNGYTF.

This chain joins TRBV7-8 and TRBJ2-7; 13 nucleotides match TRBD2. The V segment lost 3 bases and the J segment 3 bases; nucleotides outside the gene matches: 5. The CDR3 has 16 residues. The germline V gene encodes CDR1 SGHVS and CDR2 FQNEAQ. CDR3 sequence: CASSFGTSGTVYEQYF. The CDR3 DNA reads as TGTGCCAGCAGCTTCGGGACTAGCGGGACGGTCTACGAGCAGTACTTC.

This chain joins TRBV7-9 and TRBJ1-2, with TRBD1 identical over 10 bases. CDR1 SEHNR and CDR2 FQNEAQ come from the germline V gene (reference sequence). With V trimmed by 7 bases and J by 5 bases, 7 bases remained unmatched. This CDR3 region has 14 residues. Here the CDR3 reads CASTMTGGRYGYTF. CDR3 nucleotides: TGTGCCAGCACCATGACAGGGGGCCGGTATGGCTACACCTTC.

The chain carries TRBV13 and TRBJ2-7; 10 nucleotides line up with TRBD1. V shed 5 bases, J shed 0 bases, and the junction held 7 bases outside the gene matches. The germline V gene has CDR1 PRHDT and CDR2 FYEKMQ (reference sequence). The CDR3 covers 16 residues. CDR3: CASSPGQGSGSYEQYF. The CDR3 region has the DNA TGTGCCAGCAGCCCGGGACAGGGGTCGGGCTCCTACGAGCAGTACTTC.

J is TRBJ2-5 and V is TRBV5-5; D remains unclear. From germline, CDR1 is SGHKS and CDR2 YYEKEE (reference sequence). Deletions cut 7 bases from V and 0 bases from J, with 10 bases between. This CDR3 has 13 amino acids. For the CDR3, the DNA is TGTGCCAGCGGAATACAGTACCAAGAGACCCAGTACTTC. Residues: CASGIQYQETQYF.

J is TRBJ2-1 and V is TRBV15; D unclear. This CDR3 is built from 13 residues. Trimming stripped 5 bases from V and 9 bases from J, with 14 bases between. CDR1 and CDR2 from the germline V gene are LNHNV and YYDKDF (reference sequence). The CDR3 reads CATSEEDHGEQFF. The CDR3, as DNA: TGTGCCACCAGCGAAGAAGATCACGGTGAGCAGTTCTTC. Based on the CDR3 plus reference TRBV15 and TRBJ2-1, the full variable domain is DAMVIQNPRYQVTQFGKPVTLSCSQTLNHNVMYWYQQKSSQAPKLLFHYYDKDFNNEADTPDNFQSRRPNTSFCFLDIRSPGLGDTAMYLCATSEEDHGEQFFGPGTRLTVL.

The chain recombines TRBV7-9 with TRBJ2-3, with 8 bases fitting TRBD2. The CDR3 extends over 13 amino acids. CDR1 SEHNR and CDR2 FQNEAQ come from the germline V gene (reference sequence). J was trimmed by 2 bases and V by 8 bases; bases with no gene match: 3. The CDR3: CASVGGDTDTQYF. CDR3 bases: TGTGCCAGCGTCGGGGGGGACACAGATACGCAGTATTTT.

CDR3 amino acids: CASTTGGTGSYEQYF. The CDR3 DNA sequence: TGTGCCAGTACGACAGGGGGGACAGGGTCCTACGAGCAGTACTTC. The rearrangement joins TRBV19 to TRBJ2-7; TRBD1 matches at 9 bases. With V trimmed by 7 bases and J by 1 base, 8 bases remained unmatched. From germline, CDR1 is LNHDA and CDR2 SQIVND (reference sequence). The length of the CDR3 is 15 residues.

The chain has TRBV7-3 and TRBJ2-1; 10 bases agree with TRBD2. V gave up 6 bases and J gave up 5 bases; unmatched junction bases: 4. From germline, CDR1 is SGHTA and CDR2 FQGTGA. This CDR3 region has 14 residues. The CDR3 reads CASSTGLADNEQFF. The CDR3 bases are TGTGCCAGCAGTACAGGACTAGCGGACAATGAGCAGTTCTTC.

The chain couples TRBV23-1 to TRBJ2-7; D may be TRBD1 (5 bases). TRBV23-1 counts as an open reading frame of uncertain function. V was pared by 4 bases and J by 1 base, with 17 bases between. This CDR3 contains 16 residues. CDR3 loop: CASSLCVAGPSYEQYF. Written as DNA, the CDR3 is TGCGCCAGCAGTCTCTGCGTGGCAGGGCCTTCCTACGAGCAGTACTTC.

This chain uses TRBV5-4 with TRBJ1-1; a possible D gene is TRBD1 (6 bases). The CDR3 is made up of 12 amino acids. Germline values: CDR1 SGHNT, CDR2 YYREEE (reference sequence). The ends were cut back, 0 bases at V and 8 bases at J, with 8 bases in the middle. This CDR3 reads CASSLAQGEAFF. The CDR3 DNA sequence: TGTGCCAGCAGCTTGGCGCAGGGGGAAGCTTTCTTT.

The V gene is TRBV5-4, the J gene TRBJ1-4; D gene ambiguous. V was trimmed by 2 bases and J by 11 bases, leaving 13 bases between them. Looked up from germline, CDR1 is SGHNT and CDR2 is YYREEE (reference sequence). The CDR3 contains 13 residues. The CDR3 DNA follows: TGTGCCAGCAGCTTTTCGGAGGGTACGAAACTGTTTTTT. This sequence encodes CASSFSEGTKLFF.

The chain has TRBV29-1 and TRBJ2-7; D is perhaps TRBD2 (6 bases). The CDR3 contains 14 residues. The V gene lost 7 bases and the J gene lost 2 bases, with 18 bases spanning the gap. Germline assignment: CDR1 SQVTM and CDR2 ANQGSEA. Here the CDR3 reads CSALSYGSAYEQYF. Here the CDR3 DNA reads TGCAGCGCTTTGAGTTACGGGAGTGCCTACGAGCAGTACTTC.

The chain links TRBV10-3 to TRBJ1-3; D might be TRBD1 (5 bases). The CDR3 runs to 13 residues. V was clipped by 7 bases and J by 1 base, with 8 bases between them. The germline V gene encodes CDR1 ENHRY and CDR2 SYGVKD. CDR3 region: CAINQGSGNTIYF. The CDR3 DNA follows: TGTGCCATCAACCAGGGTTCTGGAAACACCATATATTTT.

The chain is built from TRBV2 and TRBJ1-1; tentatively, D is TRBD1 (5 bases). The germline gives CDR1 SNHLY, CDR2 FYNNEI. CDR3 length equals 13 residues. Trimming stripped 5 bases from V and 6 bases from J, with 13 bases between. The chain's CDR3 is CASSLMGPAEAFF. The CDR3 DNA reads TGTGCCAGCAGTCTTATGGGGCCCGCTGAAGCTTTCTTT.